The 29 T cell receptor beta chains below all came from one sample that was sequenced in a study of blood T cell repertoires in COVID-19. Generated by immunoSEQ multiplex PCR, the TCRdb table keeps only in-frame clones and is missing some. The sample holds about 23,000 clones; more than 80% are singletons and the top ten take more than 15%. The sequenced sample was peripheral blood. Receptor source: a human donor in a cohort sampled during active COVID-19.

This chain joins TRBV6-1 and TRBJ1-5, with D uncertain. V lost 0 bases to trimming and J lost 6 bases, with 9 bases between them. Germline-derived CDR1 and CDR2 are MNHNS and SASEGT. The CDR3 is 14 amino acids. In DNA form, the CDR3 reads TGTGCCAGCAGTGAAGCGTACGGGGTTCAGCCCCAGCATTTT. Translating it yields CASSEAYGVQPQHF.

The J gene is TRBJ2-3, the V gene TRBV9; TRBD2 is a possible D gene (6 bases). Trimming took 4 bases from V and 2 from J, leaving 14 bases between them. The CDR3 extends over 15 amino acids. Germline CDR1 reads SGDLS; CDR2 reads YYNGEE. This chain's CDR3 is CASSPTRGNTDTQYF. For the CDR3, the DNA is TGTGCCAGCAGCCCGACTAGAGGGAACACAGATACGCAGTATTTT.

The chain has TRBV5-1 and TRBJ1-5; a possible D gene is TRBD1 (6 bases). Looked up from germline, CDR1 is SGHRS and CDR2 is YFSETQ. The CDR3 sequence is 15 residues long. The V gene lost 0 bases and the J gene lost 5 bases, with 12 bases spanning the gap. This chain's CDR3 is CASSLEGDKYQPQHF. The CDR3 region has the DNA TGCGCCAGCAGCTTGGAGGGGGACAAGTATCAGCCCCAGCATTTT.

The chain carries TRBV14 and TRBJ2-1, with a tentative D call TRBD1 (6 bases). The CDR3 length is 16 residues. The V and J ends lost 3 bases and 5 bases respectively, with 17 bases between them. The germline V gene encodes CDR1 SGHDN and CDR2 FVKESK. The CDR3 sequence is CASSHGEGGVDNEQFF. The CDR3 DNA is TGTGCCAGCAGCCATGGGGAAGGGGGAGTGGACAATGAGCAGTTCTTC. The variable domain in full, with the rest retrieved from reference TRBV14 and TRBJ2-1, is EAGVTQFPSHSVIEKGQTVTLRCDPISGHDNLYWYRRVMGKEIKFLLHFVKESKQDESGMPNNRFLAERTGGTYSTLKVQPAELEDSGVYFCASSHGEGGVDNEQFFGPGTRLTVL.

V is TRBV7-8 and J is TRBJ1-1; D ambiguous. V lost 2 bases and J 3 bases, leaving 10 bases between the germline ends. Germline V gives CDR1 SGHVS, CDR2 FQNEAQ. The CDR3 sequence is 14 residues long. The CDR3 region has the DNA TGTGCCAGCAGCTTATTAGGGAGGGACACTGAAGCTTTCTTT. It specifies CASSLLGRDTEAFF.

The chain links TRBV13 to TRBJ2-7, with 9 bases fitting TRBD2. The CDR3 runs 16 residues. J was trimmed by 0 bases and V by 1 base; bases with no gene match: 4. Germline assignment: CDR1 PRHDT and CDR2 FYEKMQ (reference sequence). The CDR3 region has the DNA TGTGCCAGCAGCTTAGTGCGGGGGGGGAGCTCCTACGAGCAGTACTTC. It translates to CASSLVRGGSSYEQYF.

In this sample, this clone turned up once. This chain uses TRBV29-1 with TRBJ2-1, with no clear D. The V gene lost 7 bases and the J gene lost 7 bases, with 11 bases spanning the gap. This CDR3 spans 11 amino acids. Germline loops: CDR1 SQVTM, CDR2 ANQGSEA. The CDR3 reads CSATPVNEQFF. The CDR3 region has the DNA TGCAGCGCCACCCCGGTGAATGAGCAGTTCTTC.

The chain links TRBV6-6 to TRBJ1-3; D call uncertain. The CDR3 is made up of 14 amino acids. Trimming took 5 bases from V and 0 from J, leaving 8 bases between them. Germline loops: CDR1 MNHNY, CDR2 SVGAGI (reference sequence). The CDR3 DNA follows: TGTGCCAGCAGTCGCGAGAGCTCTGGAAACACCATATATTTT. Residues: CASSRESSGNTIYF.

The rearrangement links TRBV18 to TRBJ2-3, with 10 bases fitting TRBD2. CDR3 length: 14 amino acids. Germline V CDR1 and CDR2: KGHSH, LQKENI. V trimming: 5 bases; J trimming: 5 bases; junction bases outside the gene matches: 4. The CDR3 DNA sequence: TGTGCCAGCTCATACAGCGGGGGGGTAGATACGCAGTATTTT. This translates into CASSYSGGVDTQYF. Full variable domain (missing parts from reference TRBV18 and TRBJ2-3): NAGVMQNPRHLVRRRGQEARLRCSPMKGHSHVYWYRQLPEEGLKFMVYLQKENIIDESGMPKERFSAEFPKEGPSILRIQQVVRGDSAAYFCASSYSGGVDTQYFGPGTRLTVL.

The V and J genes are TRBV9 and TRBJ2-1, with TRBD2 matching over 9 bases. V lost 2 bases and J lost 1; bases outside the gene matches: 7. The CDR3 sequence is 17 residues long. CDR1 and CDR2 from the germline V gene are SGDLS and YYNGEE. CDR3 in DNA: TGTGCCAGCAGCGTCTATCCCGCGGGGGGGTCCTACAATGAGCAGTTCTTC. Translated, it gives CASSVYPAGGSYNEQFF.

This chain uses TRBV19 with TRBJ1-1; D not resolved. Trimming removed 3 bases from V and 7 bases from J, with 12 bases in between. CDR3 length: 13 residues. Germline lookup yields CDR1 LNHDA and CDR2 SQIVND (reference sequence). Here the CDR3 reads CASSIRDRSEAFF. The CDR3 DNA is TGTGCCAGTAGTATCCGCGATAGGAGTGAAGCTTTCTTT. The variable domain in full, completed from reference TRBV19 and TRBJ1-1, reads DGGITQSPKYLFRKEGQNVTLSCEQNLNHDAMYWYRQDPGQGLRLIYYSQIVNDFQKGDIAEGYSVSREKKESFPLTVTSAQKNPTAFYLCASSIRDRSEAFFGQGTRLTVV.

This chain uses TRBV5-1 with TRBJ2-3, with D possibly matching TRBD2 (6 bases). Trimming cost V 4 bases and J 0 bases, with 15 bases left between them. The CDR3 runs to 16 residues. The germline V gene encodes CDR1 SGHRS and CDR2 YFSETQ. This CDR3 reads CASSTGTPSSTDTQYF. The CDR3 region has the DNA TGCGCCAGCAGCACGGGGACTCCCTCTAGCACAGATACGCAGTATTTT. Supplemented by reference TRBV5-1 and TRBJ2-3, the full variable domain reads KAGVTQTPRYLIKTRGQQVTLSCSPISGHRSVSWYQQTPGQGLQFLFEYFSETQRNKGNFPGRFSGRQFSNSRSEMNVSTLELGDSALYLCASSTGTPSSTDTQYFGPGTRLTVL.

This clone was counted only a few times. The chain couples TRBV29-1 to TRBJ1-5; no clear D gene. Deletions cut 5 bases from V and 3 bases from J, with 11 bases between. The length of the CDR3 is 13 residues. The V gene's germline CDR1 is SQVTM and CDR2 ANQGSEA. CDR3 nucleotide sequence: TGCAGCGTTCTGGAGAACGCCAATCAGCCCCAGCATTTT. Amino acid sequence: CSVLENANQPQHF. Variable domain in full (rest from reference TRBV29-1 and TRBJ1-5): SAVISQKPSRDICQRGTSLTIQCQVDSQVTMMFWYRQQPGQSLTLIATANQGSEATYESGFVIDKFPISRPNLTFSTLTVSNMSPEDSSIYLCSVLENANQPQHFGDGTRLSIL.

The V call is TRBV19, the J call TRBJ1-2, with 7 bases fitting TRBD1. From germline, CDR1 is LNHDA and CDR2 SQIVND (reference sequence). The CDR3 spans 15 residues. The J segment lost 6 bases and the V segment lost 5 bases, leaving 12 bases of the junction unmatched. The CDR3 sequence: CASSWTAGGSNGYTF. DNA of the CDR3: TGTGCCAGTAGTTGGACGGCAGGGGGGTCGAATGGCTACACCTTC.

The V and J genes are TRBV7-2 and TRBJ2-4; TRBD2 might be the D (6 bases). Germline V gives CDR1 SGHTA, CDR2 FQGNSA. Trimming took off 5 bases at V and 8 bases at J, with 16 bases between the two ends. The CDR3 totals 14 residues. For the CDR3, the DNA is TGTGCCAGCAGCCCCCGACTAGATTCGGACATTCAGTACTTC. This encodes CASSPRLDSDIQYF.

This clone was recorded a few times. The chain recombines TRBV2 with TRBJ1-5; D is unresolved. Germline CDR1 is SNHLY and CDR2 is FYNNEI. Trimming removed 3 bases from V and 0 bases from J, with 6 bases in between. This CDR3 has 14 residues. Here the CDR3 reads CASSDTYSNQPQHF. The CDR3 DNA sequence: TGTGCCAGCAGTGACACTTATAGCAATCAGCCCCAGCATTTT.

This rearrangement joins TRBV7-2 to TRBJ2-1; 7 nucleotides agree with TRBD1. CDR1 is SGHTA and CDR2 is FQGNSA in the germline V gene. This CDR3 is built from 12 residues. The V gene end was trimmed by 4 bases and the J gene end by 10 bases; junction bases not matched to a gene: 4. In DNA, the CDR3 is TGTGCCAGCAGCTCCACAGGGGTCGAGCAGTTCTTC. This encodes CASSSTGVEQFF.

CDR3 sequence: CASRRQGAGELFF. CDR3 nucleotides: TGTGCCAGCAGACGCCAGGGCGCCGGGGAGCTGTTTTTT. The V call is TRBV7-2, the J call TRBJ2-2; D is perhaps TRBD1 (5 bases). The CDR3 length is 13 residues. Germline values: CDR1 SGHTA, CDR2 FQGNSA. Trimming pared 6 bases from V and 6 bases from J, leaving 11 bases between.

The chain uses TRBV6-5 and TRBJ1-6; 7 nucleotides align to TRBD1. Germline loops: CDR1 MNHEY, CDR2 SVGAGI. The CDR3 runs 14 residues. J gave up 14 bases and V 4 bases, and 11 bases lay outside the gene matches. This CDR3 is CASSSRDSPLSLHF. Here the CDR3 DNA reads TGTGCCAGCAGTTCCAGGGACAGCCCCTTATCCCTCCACTTT.

The chain carries TRBV7-8 and TRBJ2-7; maybe TRBD1 (6 bases). Deletions cut 5 bases from V and 0 bases from J, with 17 bases between. This CDR3 spans 16 amino acids. CDR1 is SGHVS, CDR2 FQNEAQ, per germline. The CDR3: CASSPRDTRSSYEQYF. CDR3 nucleotides: TGTGCCAGCAGCCCCCGGGACACCCGATCCTCCTACGAGCAGTACTTC.

The chain links TRBV5-1 to TRBJ2-7; 7 bases align to TRBD1. V was pared by 3 bases and J by 2 bases, with 5 bases of the junction left unmatched. The CDR3 length is 14 residues. Germline lookup yields CDR1 SGHRS and CDR2 YFSETQ. The CDR3 nucleotides are TGCGCCAGCAGCTCGCAGGGGGTCCCCTACGAGCAGTACTTC. This sequence encodes CASSSQGVPYEQYF.

This chain links TRBV19 with TRBJ2-1, with 7 bases that match TRBD1. Per the germline V gene, CDR1 is LNHDA and CDR2 is SQIVND (reference sequence). This CDR3 has 15 amino acids. The V segment lost 5 bases and the J segment 9 bases; nucleotides outside the gene matches: 13. DNA for the CDR3: TGTGCCAGTAGTCCAGACAGGGTATTGTCCGGTGAGCAGTTCTTC. Translated: CASSPDRVLSGEQFF.

The chain couples TRBV3-1 (or the pseudogene TRBV3-2) to TRBJ2-7, with TRBD1 identical over 7 bases. J lost 4 bases, V lost 3 bases, and 9 bases had no gene match. The CDR3 is made up of 15 amino acids. CDR1 is LGHDT and CDR2 is YNNKEL in the germline V gene (reference sequence). The CDR3 protein is CASSHPPGQKYEQYF. The CDR3 DNA reads as TGTGCCAGCAGCCACCCCCCGGGACAGAAATACGAGCAGTACTTC.

This sequence joins TRBV13 and TRBJ2-7; D may be TRBD2 (5 bases). V lost 3 bases, J lost 7 bases, and 13 bases lay in between. The CDR3 totals 13 residues. The germline V gene has CDR1 PRHDT and CDR2 FYEKMQ (reference sequence). The CDR3 is CASSFRGAPEQYF. CDR3 nucleotides: TGTGCCAGCAGCTTTCGGGGAGCGCCGGAGCAGTACTTC.

The chain recombines TRBV6-5 with TRBJ1-2; TRBD1 is a possible D gene (6 bases). Germline V gene sequence: CDR1 MNHEY, CDR2 SVGAGI. The V and J ends lost 0 bases and 1 base respectively, with 9 bases between them. This CDR3 contains 15 residues. Here the CDR3 DNA reads TGTGCCAGCAGTTACTCGAGGGGGATTAACTATGGCTACACCTTC. The encoded protein is CASSYSRGINYGYTF.

CDR3 coding DNA: TGTGCCAGCAGCCAAGACACCGGGGGAAAAGCTTTCTTT. As protein: CASSQDTGGKAFF. The chain links TRBV3-1 (or the pseudogene TRBV3-2) to TRBJ1-1, with D possibly being TRBD1 (5 bases). CDR1 LGHDT and CDR2 YNNKEL come from the germline V gene (reference sequence). The V end was cut by 0 bases, the J end by 9 bases, with 11 bases between. The CDR3 is made up of 13 amino acids.

The chain is built from TRBV12-5 and TRBJ1-1, with unresolved D. Germline V gene sequence: CDR1 LGHNT, CDR2 FRNRAP. The CDR3 totals 14 residues. V lost 3 bases to trimming and J lost 1 base, with 9 bases between them. CDR3 in DNA: TGTGCTAGTGGTTTAGAGGGAAGGAACACTGAAGCTTTCTTT. Protein product: CASGLEGRNTEAFF.

V is TRBV3-1 (or the pseudogene TRBV3-2) and J is TRBJ2-1; D remains unclear. This CDR3 spans 17 amino acids. The V end was cut by 0 bases, the J end by 1 base, with 13 bases between. Germline lookup yields CDR1 LGHDT and CDR2 YNNKEL (reference sequence). The CDR3 protein is CASSQDPGRGSYNEQFF. The CDR3, as DNA: TGTGCCAGCAGCCAAGATCCCGGCAGAGGTTCCTACAATGAGCAGTTCTTC.

This sequence joins TRBV29-1 and TRBJ1-1, with TRBD1 as a possible D gene (5 bases). This CDR3 has 13 residues. Germline CDR1 is SQVTM and CDR2 is ANQGSEA. Trimming pared 3 bases from V and 10 bases from J, leaving 18 bases between. As DNA, the CDR3 is TGCAGCGTTGATCATGGGGCTCGGGTTGCAGCTTTCTTT. Translation: CSVDHGARVAAFF.